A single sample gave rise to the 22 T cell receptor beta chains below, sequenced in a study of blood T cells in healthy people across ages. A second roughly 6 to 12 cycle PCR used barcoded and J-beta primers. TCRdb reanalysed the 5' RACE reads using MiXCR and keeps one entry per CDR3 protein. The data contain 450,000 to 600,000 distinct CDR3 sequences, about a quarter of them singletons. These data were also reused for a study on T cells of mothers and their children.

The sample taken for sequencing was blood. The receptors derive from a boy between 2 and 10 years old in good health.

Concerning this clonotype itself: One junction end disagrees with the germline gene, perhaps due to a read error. The CDR3 here is CASSLGPGVANGKLFF. CDR3 nucleotide sequence: TGTGCCAGCAGCTTAGGGCCCGGGGTAGCTAATGGAAAACTGTTTTTT. V gene TRBV7-2 combines with J gene TRBJ1-4; the D is unclear. This CDR3 contains 16 residues. CDR1 is SGHTA, CDR2 FQGNSA, per germline.

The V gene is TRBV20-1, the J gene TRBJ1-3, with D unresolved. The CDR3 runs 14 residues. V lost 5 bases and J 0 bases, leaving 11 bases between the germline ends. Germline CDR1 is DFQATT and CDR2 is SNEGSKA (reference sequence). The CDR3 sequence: CSAPDGRSGNTIYF. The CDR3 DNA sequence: TGCAGTGCTCCTGACGGTCGCTCTGGAAACACCATATATTTT.

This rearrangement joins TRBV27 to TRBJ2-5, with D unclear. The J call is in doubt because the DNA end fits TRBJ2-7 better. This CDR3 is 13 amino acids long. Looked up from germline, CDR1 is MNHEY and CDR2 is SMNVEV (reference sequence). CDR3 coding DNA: TGTGCCAGCAGTTTATCGAACGGTTACGAGCAGTACTTC. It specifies CASSLSNGYEQYF.

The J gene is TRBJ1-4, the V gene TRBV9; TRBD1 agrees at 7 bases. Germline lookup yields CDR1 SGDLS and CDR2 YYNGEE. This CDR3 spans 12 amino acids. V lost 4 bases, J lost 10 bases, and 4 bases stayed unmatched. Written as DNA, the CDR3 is TGTGCCAGCAGCCAGGGGGGAGGAAAACTGTTTTTT. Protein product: CASSQGGGKLFF.

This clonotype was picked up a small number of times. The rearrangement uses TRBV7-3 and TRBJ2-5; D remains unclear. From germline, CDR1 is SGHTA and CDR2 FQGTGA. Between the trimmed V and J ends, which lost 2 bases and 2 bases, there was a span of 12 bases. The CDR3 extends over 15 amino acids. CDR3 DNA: TGTGCCAGCAGCTTAGAGGAGTCCGGGCAAGAGACCCAGTACTTC. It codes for CASSLEESGQETQYF.

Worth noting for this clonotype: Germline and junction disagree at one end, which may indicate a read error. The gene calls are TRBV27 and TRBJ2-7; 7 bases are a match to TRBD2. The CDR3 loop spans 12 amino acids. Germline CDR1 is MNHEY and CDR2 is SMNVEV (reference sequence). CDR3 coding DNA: TGTGCCAGCAGTTTTGTCCAGCGGGAATGGGGCTTC. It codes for CASSFVQREWGF.

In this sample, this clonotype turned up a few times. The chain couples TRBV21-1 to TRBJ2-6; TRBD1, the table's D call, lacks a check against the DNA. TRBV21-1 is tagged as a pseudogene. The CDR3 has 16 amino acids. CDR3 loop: CASRENRAPGANVLTF. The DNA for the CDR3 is TGTGCCAGCAGGGAAAACCGAGCCCCCGGGGCCAACGTCCTGACTTTC.

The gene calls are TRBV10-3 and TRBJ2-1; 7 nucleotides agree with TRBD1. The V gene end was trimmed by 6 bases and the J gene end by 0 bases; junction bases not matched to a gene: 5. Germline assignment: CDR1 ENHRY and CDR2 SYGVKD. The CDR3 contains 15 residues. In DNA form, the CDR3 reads TGTGCCATCAGGACGACAGGGAGCTCCTACAATGAGCAGTTCTTC. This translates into CAIRTTGSSYNEQFF.

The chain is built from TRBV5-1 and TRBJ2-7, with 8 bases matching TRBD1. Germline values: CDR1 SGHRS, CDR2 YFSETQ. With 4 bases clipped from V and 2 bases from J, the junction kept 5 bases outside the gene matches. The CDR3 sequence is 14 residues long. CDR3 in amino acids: CASSTWTGPYEQYF. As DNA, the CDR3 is TGCGCCAGCAGCACCTGGACAGGGCCCTACGAGCAGTACTTC.

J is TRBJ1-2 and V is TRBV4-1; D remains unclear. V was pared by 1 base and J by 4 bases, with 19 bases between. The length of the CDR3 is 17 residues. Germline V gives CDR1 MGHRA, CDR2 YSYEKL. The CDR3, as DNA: TGCGCCAGCAGCCAAGTACTCGCGGGAGGGCCTGTCTATGGCTACACCTTC. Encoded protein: CASSQVLAGGPVYGYTF.

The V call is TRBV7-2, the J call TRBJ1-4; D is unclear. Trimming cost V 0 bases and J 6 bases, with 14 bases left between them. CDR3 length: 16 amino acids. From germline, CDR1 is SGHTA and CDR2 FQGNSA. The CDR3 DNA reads TGTGCCAGCAGCTTAGCGGTATGGCAGTTGGATGAAAAACTGTTTTTT. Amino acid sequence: CASSLAVWQLDEKLFF.

CDR3: CSAALGTGEETQYF. DNA for the CDR3: TGCAGTGCTGCGTTGGGGACGGGAGAGGAGACCCAGTACTTC. The chain has TRBV20-1 and TRBJ2-5; maybe TRBD2 (6 bases). This CDR3 has 14 amino acids. Germline-derived CDR1 and CDR2 are DFQATT and SNEGSKA (reference sequence). V gave up 5 bases and J gave up 5 bases, with 18 bases separating them.

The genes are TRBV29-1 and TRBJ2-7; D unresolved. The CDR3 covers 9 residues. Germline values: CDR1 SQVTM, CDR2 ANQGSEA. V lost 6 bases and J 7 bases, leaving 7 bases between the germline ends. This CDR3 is CSVPVEQYF. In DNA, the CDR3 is TGCAGCGTCCCTGTAGAGCAGTACTTC.

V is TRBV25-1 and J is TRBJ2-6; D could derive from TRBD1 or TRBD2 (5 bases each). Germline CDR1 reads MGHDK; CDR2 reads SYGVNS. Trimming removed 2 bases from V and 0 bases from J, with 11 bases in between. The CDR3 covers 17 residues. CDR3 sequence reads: CASSEIEGPSGANVLTF. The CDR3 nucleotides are TGTGCCAGCAGTGAAATTGAGGGGCCCTCTGGGGCCAACGTCCTGACTTTC. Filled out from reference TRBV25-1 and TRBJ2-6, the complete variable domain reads EADIYQTPRYLVIGTGKKITLECSQTMGHDKMYWYQQDPGMELHLIHYSYGVNSTEKGDLSSESTVSRIRTEHFPLTLESARPSHTSQYLCASSEIEGPSGANVLTFGAGSRLTVL.

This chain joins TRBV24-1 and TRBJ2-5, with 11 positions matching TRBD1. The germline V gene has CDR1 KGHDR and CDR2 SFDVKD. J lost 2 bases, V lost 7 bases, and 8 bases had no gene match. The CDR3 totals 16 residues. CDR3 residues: CATSDPGQGGQETQYF. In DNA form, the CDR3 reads TGTGCCACCAGCGATCCGGGACAGGGGGGACAAGAGACCCAGTACTTC.

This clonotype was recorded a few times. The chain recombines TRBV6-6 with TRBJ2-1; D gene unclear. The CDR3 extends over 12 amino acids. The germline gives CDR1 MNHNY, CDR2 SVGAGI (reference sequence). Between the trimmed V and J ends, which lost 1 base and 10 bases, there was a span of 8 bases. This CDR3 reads CASSYYSGEQFF. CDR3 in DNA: TGTGCCAGCAGTTACTACTCCGGAGAGCAGTTCTTC.

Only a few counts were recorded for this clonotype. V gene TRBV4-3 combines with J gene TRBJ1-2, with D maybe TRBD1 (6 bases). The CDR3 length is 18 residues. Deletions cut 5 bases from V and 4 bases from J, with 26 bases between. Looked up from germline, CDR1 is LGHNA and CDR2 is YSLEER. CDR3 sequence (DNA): TGCGCCAGCAGCTCACAACGTACGGGGGCCCGGGTTGGCTATGGCTACACCTTC. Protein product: CASSSQRTGARVGYGYTF.

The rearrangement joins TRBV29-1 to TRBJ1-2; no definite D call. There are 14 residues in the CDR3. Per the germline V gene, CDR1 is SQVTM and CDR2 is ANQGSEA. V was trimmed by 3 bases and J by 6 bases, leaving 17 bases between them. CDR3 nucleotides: TGCAGCGTTGAGGCAGGACCTCTACTTAATGGCTACACCTTC. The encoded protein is CSVEAGPLLNGYTF. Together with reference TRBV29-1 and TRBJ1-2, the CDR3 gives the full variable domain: SAVISQKPSRDICQRGTSLTIQCQVDSQVTMMFWYRQQPGQSLTLIATANQGSEATYESGFVIDKFPISRPNLTFSTLTVSNMSPEDSSIYLCSVEAGPLLNGYTFGSGTRLTVV.

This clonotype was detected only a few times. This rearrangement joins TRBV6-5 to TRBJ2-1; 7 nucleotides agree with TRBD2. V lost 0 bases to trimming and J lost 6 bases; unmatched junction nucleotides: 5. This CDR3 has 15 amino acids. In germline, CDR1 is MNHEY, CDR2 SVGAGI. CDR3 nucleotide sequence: TGTGCCAGCAGTTACTCGAGGACTAGAATCAATGAGCAGTTCTTC. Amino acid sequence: CASSYSRTRINEQFF.

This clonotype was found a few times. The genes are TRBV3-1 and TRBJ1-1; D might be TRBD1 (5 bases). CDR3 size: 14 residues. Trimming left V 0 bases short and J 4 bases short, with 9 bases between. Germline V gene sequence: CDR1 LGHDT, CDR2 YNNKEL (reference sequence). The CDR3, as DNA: TGTGCCAGCAGCCAAGATATAAGGGGCACTGAAGCTTTCTTT. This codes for CASSQDIRGTEAFF.

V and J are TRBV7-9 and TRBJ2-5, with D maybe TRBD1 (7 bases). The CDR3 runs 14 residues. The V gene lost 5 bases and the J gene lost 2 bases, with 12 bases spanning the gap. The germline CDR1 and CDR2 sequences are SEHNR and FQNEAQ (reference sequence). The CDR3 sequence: CASSTRDRQETQYF. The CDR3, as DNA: TGTGCCAGCAGCACGCGGGACAGACAAGAGACCCAGTACTTC.

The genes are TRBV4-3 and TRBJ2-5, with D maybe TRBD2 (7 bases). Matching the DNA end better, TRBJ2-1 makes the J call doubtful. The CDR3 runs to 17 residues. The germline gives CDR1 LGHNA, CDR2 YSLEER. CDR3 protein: CASSGRKLARGPGEQFF. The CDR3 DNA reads TGCGCCAGCAGCGGCCGTAAACTAGCGCGGGGGCCCGGCGAGCAGTTCTTC.